Here is one TCR beta chain with its context. Antigen specificity is unknown. This may stem from a read error, because a much larger clone lies one nucleotide away. The TCR beta cDNA libraries contained unique molecular identifiers. Out of about 1 to 11 million T cells, some 500,000 cDNA molecules were generated. In TCRdb, the PCR reads were re-called with MiXCR into one record per CDR3 protein. The sample yields approximately 440,000 distinct CDR3 sequences, over 35% seen once. The CDR3 spans 14 residues. The germline CDR1 and CDR2 sequences are SQVTM and ANQGSEA. Unmatched junction bases numbered 10, after V lost 6 bases and J lost 7 bases. The entry originates in a study of post-analysis software for immune sequencing data. Turning to the study itself: Included among the disease courses, which were recorded for the cohort, were relapsing-remitting, secondary progressive and progressive-relapsing multiple sclerosis. Study-wide results and caveats: Patients had higher frequencies than controls of roughly five TRBV segments, including TRBV5-6, TRBV5-1 and TRBV20-1. Samples prepared in the same batch strongly co-clustered by F measure. The normalized Chao1 diversity of multiple sclerosis patients was significantly lower than that of controls.

Sequencing input: blood. The sequence was collected from a girl aged 5-17 years with multiple sclerosis. V usage is TRBV29-1 and J usage is TRBJ2-1; 9 bases line up with TRBD2. In DNA, the CDR3 is TGCAGCGTGCGCAGGGCGGGAGGGCCTAATGAGCAGTTCTTC. Its protein product is CSVRRAGGPNEQFF.